This T cell receptor beta chain derives from a study of blood T cell repertoires in COVID-19. As for the study in general: Both acute and convalescent COVID-19 samples were obtained from the United States, Italy and Spain. T cells, B-cell-depleted T cells, or PBMCs provided the cDNA or gDNA that served as material.

This CDR3 has 11 amino acids. V was cut by 3 bases and J by 7 bases, with 9 bases left in between. CDR1 and CDR2 (germline): DFQATT, SNEGSKA (reference sequence). As handled by the study authors: Nucleated cell number was recorded as an estimate derived from reference gene primer amplification. The method was immunoSEQ multiplex PCR; TCRdb's version includes in-frame clones alone and lacks a portion of them. Clone size and the V and J calls come from that table; the DNA yielded D and trimming. The table records some 250,000 clones, around three quarters of them present only once. This clone was detected only a few times.

Sequenced sample: peripheral blood. The sequence was collected from a woman of 80 years or more with acute or convalescent COVID-19. The V and J genes are TRBV20-1 and TRBJ1-2, with D possibly being TRBD1 (5 bases). CDR3 residues: CSASQGGGYTF. The CDR3 DNA is TGCAGTGCTAGCCAGGGAGGTGGCTACACCTTC.